This TCR beta chain emerged from a study of CD8+CD57+ T cells in acquired aplastic anemia. Looking at the study overall: The study obtained an average of roughly 2.9 ug of DNA from sorted CD4+ and CD8+ cells. An average of about 11 million reads for CD4+ cells was obtained from healthy donors.

Genomic DNA templated the TCR beta VDJ and CDR3 profiling. TCRdb used MiXCR to reprocess the reads, holding one entry per CDR3 protein. The table includes around 400,000 distinct CDR3 sequences, roughly 64% detected once. Remarks on this clonotype: Its antigen is as yet unknown. Possible read error: a much larger clone is one base away.

Study outcomes and limitations: Between patients and controls, about 30 CD8+ CDR3 sequences were found in common.

This TCR came from a human donor in good health, serving as a control. Sequences were obtained from sorted CD4+, CD8+, or CD8+CD57+ T cells (not recorded which) from PBMCs.

The CDR3 region is CASSLGQLTDTQYF. The CDR3 DNA sequence: TGCGCCAGCAGCTTGGGACAGCTCACAGATACGCAGTATTTT. The chain couples TRBV5-4 to TRBJ2-3; 7 bases map to TRBD1. Looked up from germline, CDR1 is SGHNT and CDR2 is YYREEE (reference sequence). The CDR3 has 14 amino acids.